This is a list of T cell receptor beta chains from one sample in a study of control samples from healthy donors and cancer patients. The repertoire was sequenced with immunoSEQ multiplex PCR; TCRdb's copy has only in-frame clones and lacks some. This sample has approximately 150,000 clones, with approximately 92% found just once. What was sequenced was blood. All receptors come from a man younger than 45 in good health. CDR3s include the opening cysteine and the closing phenylalanine or tryptophan. Fields, in order: V gene, D gene, clone size, CDR3 length, J gene, CDR3 protein, CDR3 DNA. A D gene is named only where the DNA matches it firmly. Clone size is stated in some rows and not others, as once, few, many or a class when expanded.

TRBV3-1/TRBV3-2	TRBD2	.	15	TRBJ2-2	CASTPQLAGTGELFF	TGTGCCAGCACCCCCCAACTAGCGGGGACCGGGGAGCTGTTTTTT
TRBV4-2	TRBD2	few	17	TRBJ2-1	CASSPRTSGGTNNEQFF	TGTGCCAGCAGCCCCCGGACTAGCGGGGGGACAAACAATGAGCAGTTCTTC
TRBV6-2/TRBV6-3	.	.	13	TRBJ1-1	CASSYQAGTEAFF	TGTGCCAGCAGTTACCAGGCGGGCACTGAAGCTTTCTTT
TRBV9	TRBD1	.	14	TRBJ2-1	CASTPLDRDNEQFF	TGTGCCAGCACCCCCCTGGACAGGGACAATGAGCAGTTCTTC
TRBV21-1	.	.	17	TRBJ1-1	CASSKEWAPREGNEAFF	TGTGCCAGCAGCAAAGAGTGGGCCCCCCGTGAGGGTAATGAAGCTTTCTTT
TRBV27	.	.	13	TRBJ1-2	CASTETGKDGYTF	TGTGCCAGCACGGAAACAGGAAAAGATGGCTACACCTTC
TRBV6-1	TRBD1	once	16	TRBJ2-7	CASSEPPGTGEYEQYF	TGTGCCAGCAGTGAACCACCCGGGACAGGGGAGTACGAGCAGTACTTC
TRBV28	.	.	13	TRBJ1-5	CASSFGQYQPQHF	TGTGCCAGCAGTTTTGGACAGTATCAGCCCCAGCATTTT
TRBV11-2	TRBD1	.	15	TRBJ2-1	CASSLTGLSYNEQFF	TGTGCCAGCAGCCTGACAGGGCTCTCCTACAATGAGCAGTTCTTC
TRBV15	.	.	15	TRBJ1-5	CATSRTGTGNQPQHF	TGTGCCACCAGCCGTACAGGGACCGGCAATCAGCCCCAGCATTTT
TRBV12-3/TRBV12-4	.	.	13	TRBJ1-1	CASTTPEATEAFF	TGTGCCAGCACTACCCCCGAGGCGACTGAAGCTTTCTTT
TRBV5-1	.	medium-sized	15	TRBJ1-6	CASSLDIGRSSPLHF	TGCGCCAGCAGCTTGGATATAGGCCGGTCCTCACCCCTCCACTTT
TRBV9	TRBD1	once	18	TRBJ1-5	CASSVVGTASFRNQPQHF	TGTGCCAGCAGCGTAGTGGGGACAGCTAGCTTTCGCAATCAGCCCCAGCATTTT
TRBV5-1	.	.	14	TRBJ1-1	CASSLEGQNTEAFF	TGCGCCAGCAGCTTGGAAGGCCAGAACACTGAAGCTTTCTTT
TRBV27	TRBD2	.	16	TRBJ2-3	CASSLVLAGGADTQYF	TGTGCCAGCAGTTTAGTCCTAGCGGGGGGCGCAGATACGCAGTATTTT
TRBV28	TRBD1	.	14	TRBJ1-2	CASRPGGPLSGYTF	TGTGCCAGCAGACCAGGGGGGCCTTTATCGGGCTACACCTTC